The entry below describes one TCR beta chain. CDR1 SGDLS and CDR2 YYNGEE come from the germline V gene. V shed 3 bases and J shed 1 base, with 17 bases lying between them. CDR3 length: 16 amino acids. These data belong to a study of cytomegalovirus exposure and HLA in healthy donors. 13 Jbeta primers and 60 Vbeta primers were used for the PCR. The method was immunoSEQ multiplex PCR; TCRdb's version includes in-frame clones alone and lacks a portion of them. The sample holds roughly 200,000 clones, 79% seen once. The source material was PBMCs. This chain uses TRBV9 with TRBJ2-7; D unclear. The receptor was derived from a girl between 10 and 17 years old in good health and CMV-seropositive. The chain's CDR3 is CASSAPPGSGSYEQYF. In DNA form, the CDR3 reads TGTGCCAGCAGCGCCCCCCCCGGGTCCGGGTCCTACGAGCAGTACTTC.